Following are 13 T cell receptor beta chains from one sample sequenced in a study of T cells in Graves' hyperthyroidism and ophthalmopathy (dated by TCRdb to the late 2010s). The library was built by means of multiplex PCR. Sequencing was carried out with an Illumina HiSeq 2000. Amplification of TCR beta CDR3 regions was carried out from RNA transcripts. The first round of RT-PCR for the TCR CDR3 was performed with the HTBI primer set and the Qiagen OneStep RT-PCR kit. The raw public data were reprocessed by TCRdb itself: fastp quality trimming at Q25, MiXCR clonotype calling, in-frame beta chains only. Each CDR3 protein gets just one entry, which takes the most common genes and DNA from the rows behind it. This sample comprises 75,000 to 100,000 distinct CDR3 sequences, 40% of them detected only once. The biggest ten clones account for 10% of the sample. Sequencing was performed on peripheral blood or thyroid tissue (not recorded which). All receptors come from a woman aged 25-40 years with Graves' hyperthyroidism.

About this clonotype itself: This clone may be a read error of a much larger clone one base away. The V gene is TRBV6-1, the J gene TRBJ2-5; TRBD1 matches 7 bases. The trim removed 7 bases at V and 5 bases at J, leaving 16 bases unmatched. This CDR3 is 16 amino acids long. The germline V gene has CDR1 MNHNS and CDR2 SASEGT. CDR3 DNA: TGTGCCAGCATCCGAGAGCCGCTACAGGGGCGGGAGACCCAGTACTTC. The encoded protein is CASIREPLQGRETQYF.

In its sample, this clonotype was seen many times. The DNA for the CDR3 is TGTGCCAGCAGACGACAGGGAAATTCACCCCTCCACTTT. Its protein is CASRRQGNSPLHF. The chain links TRBV28 to TRBJ1-6; 7 positions match TRBD1. Looked up from germline, CDR1 is MDHEN and CDR2 is SYDVKM. The trim removed 6 bases at V and 7 bases at J, leaving 3 bases unmatched. This CDR3 is built from 13 residues.

The chain couples TRBV20-1 to TRBJ2-7, with 15 bases that match TRBD2. The CDR3 is 17 amino acids. Germline CDR1 reads DFQATT; CDR2 reads SNEGSKA (reference sequence). Trimming removed 8 bases from V and 5 bases from J; junction bases left unmatched: 16. This CDR3 is CSTPRPRTSGRANEQYF. CDR3 coding DNA: TGCAGTACCCCCCGGCCCAGGACTAGCGGGAGGGCCAACGAGCAGTACTTC.

V and J are TRBV20-1 and TRBJ1-1; TRBD1 might be the D (5 bases). The CDR3 is 15 residues long. The V gene lost 4 bases and the J gene lost 5 bases, with 20 bases spanning the gap. CDR1 and CDR2 from the germline V gene are DFQATT and SNEGSKA (reference sequence). CDR3 bases: TGCAGTGCTACCCGCCTGGGACCGGGCGGAACTGAAGCTTTCTTT. Its translation is CSATRLGPGGTEAFF.

This chain links TRBV13 with TRBJ1-2; unclear D gene. This CDR3 comprises 16 residues. Germline V gene data show CDR1 as PRHDT and CDR2 as FYEKMQ (reference sequence). Trimming cost V 4 bases and J 4 bases, with 19 bases left between them. The CDR3 sequence: CASSSLRLKRGYGYTF. CDR3 nucleotide sequence: TGTGCCAGCAGCTCACTCCGGCTCAAACGAGGCTATGGCTACACCTTC.

The gene calls are TRBV29-1 and TRBJ2-7, with D perhaps TRBD1 (8 bases). The germline gives CDR1 SQVTM, CDR2 ANQGSEA. CDR3 size: 12 residues. The germline V and J ends were trimmed by 4 bases and 5 bases, with 12 bases remaining between them. The CDR3 coding sequence is TGCAGCGTTGTAACAGGGGGGGACGAGCAGTACTTC. Translating it yields CSVVTGGDEQYF.

This clonotype was seen at least ten times. This chain uses TRBV28 with TRBJ2-5; D is uncertain. The CDR3 loop spans 14 amino acids. V was pared by 0 bases and J by 1 base, with 6 bases between. Germline-derived CDR1 and CDR2 are MDHEN and SYDVKM. The CDR3 DNA follows: TGTGCCAGCAGTTTATGGCAGGCCCAAGAGACCCAGTACTTC. This codes for CASSLWQAQETQYF.

Only a few counts were recorded for this clonotype. The CDR3 does not close with the conserved phenylalanine or tryptophan, likely indicating a read error. V gene TRBV20-1 combines with J gene TRBJ2-7; 10 bases match TRBD2. CDR3 length: 16 residues. CDR1 and CDR2 (germline): DFQATT, SNEGSKA (reference sequence). The V gene end was trimmed by 6 bases and the J gene end by 1 base; junction bases not matched to a gene: 12. The CDR3 DNA reads TGCAGTGCCCTTTCCCCCGGGACTAGCGTTTCCTACGAGCAGTACCTC. It is translated as CSALSPGTSVSYEQYL.

Points on this clonotype: An end of the junction differs from the germline gene, which may be a read error. The chain has TRBV7-8 and TRBJ2-7; 8 positions agree with TRBD2. CDR3 length: 16 amino acids. Germline V CDR1 and CDR2: SGHVS, FQNEAQ. CDR3 amino acids: CASSLARGLVQYGQYF. DNA for the CDR3: TGTGCCAGCAGTTTAGCGCGGGGACTAGTCCAATACGGGCAGTACTTC. Based on the CDR3 plus reference TRBV7-8 and TRBJ2-7, the full variable domain is GAGVSQSPRYKVAKRGQDVALRCDPISGHVSLFWYQQALGQGPEFLTYFQNEAQLDKSGLPSDRFFAERPEGSVSTLKIQRTQQEDSAVYLCASSLARGLVQYGQYFGPGTRLTVT.

This clonotype was counted a few times. The chain joins TRBV9 to TRBJ2-3; 11 positions agree with TRBD2. Germline V gives CDR1 SGDLS, CDR2 YYNGEE. V was pared by 4 bases and J by 5 bases, with 6 bases of the junction left unmatched. This CDR3 contains 15 residues. The CDR3 is CASSTLAGGRDTQYF. The CDR3 DNA reads as TGTGCCAGCAGCACCCTAGCGGGAGGTAGAGATACGCAGTATTTT.

This sequence joins TRBV6-2 or TRBV6-3 and TRBJ1-5; 8 bases fit TRBD1. The J call may not be correct, given that the DNA end is closer to TRBJ2-5. Germline V CDR1 and CDR2: MNHEY, SVGEGT. CDR3 length: 15 residues. The CDR3, as DNA: TGTGCCAGCAGTCAGGACAGGGTGAGCAATCAGCCCCAGTACTTC. Its translation: CASSQDRVSNQPQYF.

This clonotype was seen at least ten times. V usage is TRBV12-3 or TRBV12-4 and J usage is TRBJ1-5; tentatively, D is TRBD1 (6 bases). Trimming shortened V by 4 bases and J by 2 bases, and 9 bases separated the two germline ends. This CDR3 has 14 amino acids. The CDR3 sequence: CASSYGGRNQPQHF. CDR3 DNA sequence: TGTGCCAGCAGTTATGGGGGCCGCAATCAGCCCCAGCATTTT.

For this clonotype: A read error is likely, as this CDR3 ends without the conserved phenylalanine or tryptophan. V and J are TRBV7-2 and TRBJ2-7; unclear D gene. Germline values: CDR1 SGHTA, CDR2 FQGNSA. The CDR3 covers 14 residues. V gave up 6 bases and J gave up 1 base, with 13 bases separating them. The CDR3 protein is CASSTDLDSYEQYL. CDR3 DNA: TGTGCCAGCAGTACCGACTTAGATTCCTACGAGCAGTACCTC.